These T cell receptor beta chains were read from a single sample in a study of blood T cell repertoires in COVID-19. Generated by immunoSEQ multiplex PCR, the TCRdb table keeps only in-frame clones and is missing some. Among roughly 90,000 clones listed, about 92% were seen once. The specimen sequenced was peripheral blood. These receptors all come from a man aged 45 to 65 with acute or convalescent COVID-19. Both conserved end residues are part of each CDR3. A D gene is named only where the DNA matches it firmly. Part of the rows lack a size; the others show once, few, many or a class for expanded clones.

d_call j_call clone_size v_call cdr3_nt cdr3_aa
. TRBJ2-4 few TRBV19 TGTGCCAGTAGTGTGCAGACAGTTCAGTACTTC CASSVQTVQYF
. TRBJ1-1 . TRBV7-8 TGTGCCAGCAGCTTAGAACTCGGGATCACTGAAGCTTTCTTT CASSLELGITEAFF
TRBD1 TRBJ1-1 . TRBV11-2 TGTGCCAGCAGCTTAGATAGAAACAGGGGCCTTTATGAAGCTTTCTTT CASSLDRNRGLYEAFF
. TRBJ2-5 once TRBV7-2 TGTGCCAGCAGCTTAATTGGGGGGGAGACCCAGTACTTC CASSLIGGETQYF
. TRBJ2-3 . TRBV6-5 TGTGCCAGCAGTTACTCTGCGACAGGAGGCACAGATACGCAGTATTTT CASSYSATGGTDTQYF
TRBD1 TRBJ1-2 . TRBV6-5 TGTGCCAGTTCCGGGACAGGGGGCGCGAATGGCTACACCTTC CASSGTGGANGYTF
TRBD2 TRBJ2-1 . TRBV4-1 TGCGCCAGCAGCCCGCGAGCGGGGGTTTACAATGAGCAGTTCTTC CASSPRAGVYNEQFF
TRBD2 TRBJ2-5 . TRBV9 TGTGCCAGCAGCGGCGTGCGGGGGGGAGAGACCCAGTACTTC CASSGVRGGETQYF
TRBD1 TRBJ1-2 . TRBV5-6 TGTGCCAGCAGTCGGGACAGGGCCTATGGCTACACCTTC CASSRDRAYGYTF
. TRBJ2-7 . TRBV24-1 TGTGCCCCACAGGGTCCCCTGAACGAGCAGTACTTC CAPQGPLNEQYF
. TRBJ1-2 . TRBV30 TGTGCCTGGATGGGCACCTATGGCTACACCTTC CAWMGTYGYTF
TRBD1 TRBJ1-6 . TRBV6-5 TGTGCCAGCAGTCGTGGACAGGGCGGCTCACCCCTCCACTTT CASSRGQGGSPLHF
. TRBJ2-2 . TRBV11-3 TGTGCCAGCAGCCGATTTCAGGGATCCGGGGAGCTGTTTTTT CASSRFQGSGELFF
TRBD1 TRBJ1-4 . TRBV24-1 TGTGCCACCAGTGATCCGGGACAGAATAATGAAAAACTGTTTTTT CATSDPGQNNEKLFF
. TRBJ2-1 . TRBV6-5 TGTGCCAGCAGCCTTAACAATGAGCAGTTCTTC CASSLNNEQFF
TRBD1 TRBJ1-5 . TRBV6-5 TGTGCCAGCAGAGCTGACAGGGGGCATCAGCCCCAGCATTTT CASRADRGHQPQHF
. TRBJ1-3 . TRBV4-1 TGCGCCAGCAGCCAAGTAGGGGCGGACACCATATATTTT CASSQVGADTIYF
. TRBJ1-2 . TRBV6-6 TGTGCCAGCAGCCCCGGGACGGAGGGTGGCTACACCTTC CASSPGTEGGYTF
TRBD2 TRBJ2-7 . TRBV2 TGTGCCAGCTTGGGACTAGCGGGAAAAGGTCGCGACGAGCAGTACTTC CASLGLAGKGRDEQYF
TRBD2 TRBJ2-1 . TRBV10-2 TGCGCCACCCGAGGGACTAGCTCCTTAGGTGAGCAGTTCTTC CATRGTSSLGEQFF
TRBD2 TRBJ2-1 . TRBV29-1 TGCAGCGTTGAAATTCGGGAGGCCTCCTACAATGAGCAGTTCTTC CSVEIREASYNEQFF
TRBD2 TRBJ2-1 once TRBV7-8 TGTGCCAGCAGCTTCAGCCGGACTAGCGAACATGAGCAGTTCTTC CASSFSRTSEHEQFF
. TRBJ2-2 . TRBV5-1 TGCGCCAGCAGCTTGACAGGGATGAACACCGGGGAGCTGTTTTTT CASSLTGMNTGELFF
. TRBJ1-1 once TRBV5-6 TGTGCCAGCAAGGCTGACAGGATGGAGACTGAAGCTTTCTTT CASKADRMETEAFF
. TRBJ2-1 . TRBV7-8 TGTGCCAGCACCCCCTCACGGTGGGGGCGCAATGAGCAGTTCTTC CASTPSRWGRNEQFF
. TRBJ1-5 . TRBV6-1 TGTGCCAGCAGTGAGAGGGAGGGAAATCAGCCCCAGCATTTT CASSEREGNQPQHF
TRBD2 TRBJ2-7 . TRBV4-1 TGCGCCAGCAGCGGTGCGGGAGGGAGCCACGAGCAGTACTTC CASSGAGGSHEQYF
TRBD1 TRBJ2-7 . TRBV28 TGTGCCAGCAGTTCCCAAACCATCCGGACAGGAGCCTCCTACGAGCAGTACTTC CASSSQTIRTGASYEQYF
. TRBJ2-2 . TRBV18 TGTGCCAGCTCACCAGAGTTAGAGAACACCGGGGAGCTGTTTTTT CASSPELENTGELFF
TRBD1 TRBJ2-1 . TRBV18 TGTGCCAGCTCACCGGACAGGGGGCAAGGTGAGCAGTTCTTC CASSPDRGQGEQFF
. TRBJ2-3 . TRBV5-4 TGTGCCAGCAGTCGGGAACTCACAGATACGCAGTATTTT CASSRELTDTQYF
. TRBJ2-7 . TRBV7-9 TGTGCCAGCAGCTTGACTGGATTAGCTAGCTCCTACGAGCAGTACTTC CASSLTGLASSYEQYF
TRBD1 TRBJ1-2 . TRBV19 TGTGCCAGTAGTATAGGAGGGACAGAATATGGCTACACCTTC CASSIGGTEYGYTF
TRBD1 TRBJ1-4 . TRBV19 TGTGCCAGTAGTGACCGACAGGGGGCGAGTGAAAAACTGTTTTTT CASSDRQGASEKLFF
. TRBJ2-7 . TRBV7-9 TGTGCCAGCAGCACTTGGACGAAGGACATCAACGAGCAGTACTTC CASSTWTKDINEQYF
. TRBJ2-3 . TRBV9 TGTGCCAGCAGCCCTGGACAGCGAACCTTATTAAGCACAGATACGCAGTATTTT CASSPGQRTLLSTDTQYF
. TRBJ2-1 . TRBV6-2/TRBV6-3 TGTGCCAGCAGCGACCCCCAGGGAGGTGGATACAATGAGCAGTTCTTC CASSDPQGGGYNEQFF
. TRBJ1-6 . TRBV6-6 TGTGCCAGCAGTTATACAGGTGATAATTCACCCCTCCACTTT CASSYTGDNSPLHF
TRBD2 TRBJ2-5 . TRBV5-5 TGTGCCAGCAGCGGGCGGGGGGTTCAAGAGACCCAGTACTTC CASSGRGVQETQYF
. TRBJ2-6 . TRBV30 TGTGCCTCCCCCCTGGGGGCCAACGTCCTGACTTTC CASPLGANVLTF
TRBD1 TRBJ1-1 . TRBV6-5 TGTGCTCCGGTACCCAGACAGGGAGGCACTGAAGCTTTCTTT CAPVPRQGGTEAFF
. TRBJ1-2 . TRBV7-9 TGTGCCAGCAGCCCAACGGCCTCACAGGGATATGGCTACACCTTC CASSPTASQGYGYTF
TRBD1 TRBJ1-1 few TRBV2 TGTGCCAGCAGTGTATCGGGACAGGGGGACACTGAAGCTTTCTTT CASSVSGQGDTEAFF
TRBD1 TRBJ1-2 . TRBV6-9 TGTGCCAGCAGTTGGGACAGGGGAAACTATGGCTACACCTTC CASSWDRGNYGYTF
. TRBJ1-6 . TRBV5-1 TGCGCCAGCAGCTTACAGGGTGAGGAAAGTTCACCCCTCCACTTT CASSLQGEESSPLHF
. TRBJ2-7 . TRBV27 TGTGCCAGCAGTTTGGCCGCCGGGACAAGAGAGTACTTC CASSLAAGTREYF
. TRBJ1-2 . TRBV7-3 TGTGCCAGCAGCTTAAACGGGGACTATGGCTACACCTTC CASSLNGDYGYTF
TRBD1 TRBJ2-3 . TRBV7-8 TGTGCCAGCAGCTTAGTTACGGGACAGGCCACAGATACGCAGTATTTT CASSLVTGQATDTQYF
. TRBJ1-1 once TRBV28 TGTGCCAGCAGTTCCTCTAGGACTACGGGACGGTTAAACACTGAAGCTTTCTTT CASSSSRTTGRLNTEAFF
. TRBJ1-4 . TRBV4-3 TGCGCCAGCAGCCAATATACCCAGGGTGAGGAAAAACTGTTTTTT CASSQYTQGEEKLFF
. TRBJ1-5 . TRBV6-5 TGTGCCACCTCCAGGGATAGCAATCAGCCCCAGCATTTT CATSRDSNQPQHF
. TRBJ1-3 . TRBV27 TGTGCCAGCAGTTCCCGACAGCCCTCTGGAAACACCATATATTTT CASSSRQPSGNTIYF
TRBD2 TRBJ2-3 . TRBV3-1/TRBV3-2 TGTGCCAGCAGCCAAGCTGGGAAGCGGGGCCGGAACACAGATACGCAGTATTTT CASSQAGKRGRNTDTQYF